The entry below gives a single TCR beta chain sequence along with its context. Unique molecular identifiers were present on the cDNA, which also gained a universal primer site by template switching. Each CDR3 protein is one row after TCRdb ran MiXCR on the 5' RACE reads. The sample lists around 1.7 million distinct CDR3 sequences; less than 40% were seen once. The source of the sample is a study of identical twins. This CDR3 is 13 amino acids long. Trimming removed 7 bases from V and 0 bases from J, with 7 bases in between. Germline V gives CDR1 GTSNPN, CDR2 SVGIG (reference sequence). Sequencing input: cord blood. The clonotype comes from a newborn girl in good health. The chain employs TRBV30 and TRBJ2-6; D is undetermined. CDR3 loop: CASPSSGANVLTF. CDR3 in DNA: TGTGCCTCCCCCAGCTCTGGGGCCAACGTCCTGACTTTC.